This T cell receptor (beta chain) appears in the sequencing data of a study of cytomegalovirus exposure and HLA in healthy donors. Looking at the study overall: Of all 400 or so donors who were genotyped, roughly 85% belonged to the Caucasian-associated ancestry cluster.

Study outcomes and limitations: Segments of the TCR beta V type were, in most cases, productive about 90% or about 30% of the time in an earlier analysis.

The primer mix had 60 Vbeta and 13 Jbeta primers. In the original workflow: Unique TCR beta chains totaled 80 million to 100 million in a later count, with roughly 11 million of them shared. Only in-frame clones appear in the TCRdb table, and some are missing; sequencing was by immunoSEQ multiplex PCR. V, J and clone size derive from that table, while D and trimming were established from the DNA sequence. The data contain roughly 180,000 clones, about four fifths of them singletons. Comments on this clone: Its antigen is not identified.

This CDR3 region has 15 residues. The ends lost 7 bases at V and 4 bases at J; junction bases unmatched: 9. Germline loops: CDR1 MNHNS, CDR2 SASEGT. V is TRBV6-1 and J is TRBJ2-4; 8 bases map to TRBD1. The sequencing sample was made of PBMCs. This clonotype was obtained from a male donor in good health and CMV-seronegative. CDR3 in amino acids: CASTPLTGVKNIQYF. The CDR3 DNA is TGTGCCAGCACCCCCTTGACAGGGGTTAAAAACATTCAGTACTTC.